The 14 T cell receptor beta chains below all came from one sample that was sequenced in a study of OX40 agonist ivuxolimab in advanced cancers. Libraries were prepared by immunoSEQ multiplex PCR; TCRdb keeps only in-frame clonotypes and omits some of them. The data show some 44,000 clones, with 70% to 90% seen just once and approximately 0.39% held by the top ten. Sequenced here: CD4+ or CD8+ T cells sorted from blood, sampled in a trial of the OX40 agonist ivuxolimab. Receptor source: an adult with an advanced solid tumor such as melanoma, head and neck, liver or kidney cancer.

This clone has more than one count but fewer than ten. This chain connects TRBV6-1 to TRBJ2-7; D call uncertain. This CDR3 has 13 amino acids. The germline V and J ends were trimmed by 4 bases and 2 bases, with 9 bases remaining between them. Germline CDR1 and CDR2: MNHNS and SASEGT. CDR3 protein: CASSGTVTYEQYF. CDR3 coding DNA: TGTGCCAGCAGTGGCACTGTTACCTACGAGCAGTACTTC.

In DNA, the CDR3 is TGTGCCAGCAGCCAAAACTATGGCAGAGGCACAGATACGCAGTATTTT. Protein product: CASSQNYGRGTDTQYF. J is TRBJ2-3 and V is TRBV7-9, with no clear D. The germline V and J ends were trimmed by 5 bases and 1 base, with 16 bases remaining between them. This CDR3 spans 16 amino acids. Germline values: CDR1 SEHNR, CDR2 FQNEAQ (reference sequence). The full variable domain, completed using reference TRBV7-9 and TRBJ2-3, is DTGVSQNPRHKITKRGQNVTFRCDPISEHNRLYWYRQTLGQGPEFLTYFQNEAQLEKSRLLSDRFSAERPKGSFSTLEIQRTEQGDSAMYLCASSQNYGRGTDTQYFGPGTRLTVL.

The gene calls are TRBV10-1 and TRBJ1-1, with 8 bases aligning to TRBD1. CDR1 is WNHNN, CDR2 SYGVQD, per germline (reference sequence). V dropped 6 bases and J dropped 4; count of bases not matched to a gene: 7. The CDR3 length is 14 residues. The CDR3 loop is CASRDGQGSTEAFF. In DNA, the CDR3 is TGCGCCAGCAGGGATGGACAGGGATCCACTGAAGCTTTCTTT.

The chain recombines TRBV28 with TRBJ2-1; the D gene is possibly TRBD1 (5 bases). Trimming took 1 base from V and 4 from J, leaving 8 bases between them. Looked up from germline, CDR1 is MDHEN and CDR2 is SYDVKM. The length of the CDR3 is 14 residues. The CDR3 nucleotides are TGTGCCAGCAGTTTATACCAGGGATACAATGAGCAGTTCTTC. It specifies CASSLYQGYNEQFF.

The chain joins TRBV6-4 to TRBJ1-5; no definite D call. The V and J ends lost 8 bases and 2 bases respectively, with 16 bases between them. The CDR3 has 15 residues. Germline-derived CDR1 and CDR2 are MRHNA and SNTAGT. Written as DNA, the CDR3 is TGTGCCAGCCCGACCCGTGAGTTGGGCAATCAGCCCCAGCATTTT. This sequence encodes CASPTRELGNQPQHF.

The V call is TRBV7-9, the J call TRBJ2-6, with TRBD2 matching over 9 bases. Trimming removed 1 base from V and 1 base from J; junction bases left unmatched: 5. Germline loops: CDR1 SEHNR, CDR2 FQNEAQ (reference sequence). CDR3 length equals 18 residues. CDR3 nucleotide sequence: TGTGCCAGCAGCTTAGTGGCTAGCGGGGTTTCTGGGGCCAACGTCCTGACTTTC. This encodes CASSLVASGVSGANVLTF.

Here the CDR3 reads CAIGFLPTRFRGSGNTIYF. In nucleotides, the CDR3 is TGTGCCATCGGGTTTTTGCCGACTAGATTTCGCGGCTCTGGAAACACCATATATTTT. The V and J genes are TRBV7-9 and TRBJ1-3; D unresolved. Between the trimmed V and J ends, which lost 10 bases and 0 bases, there was a span of 28 bases. The CDR3 totals 19 residues. Germline V gene sequence: CDR1 SEHNR, CDR2 FQNEAQ (reference sequence).

This chain links TRBV15 with TRBJ2-5; 11 bases are a match to TRBD1. J gave up 5 bases and V 0 bases, and 11 bases lay outside the gene matches. The germline V gene has CDR1 LNHNV and CDR2 YYDKDF (reference sequence). CDR3 length: 18 amino acids. The CDR3 spells CATSRDKGTGGFSETQYF. CDR3 coding DNA: TGTGCCACCAGCAGAGATAAGGGGACAGGGGGGTTCTCGGAGACCCAGTACTTC. Drawing the rest from reference TRBV15 and TRBJ2-5, the complete variable domain is DAMVIQNPRYQVTQFGKPVTLSCSQTLNHNVMYWYQQKSSQAPKLLFHYYDKDFNNEADTPDNFQSRRPNTSFCFLDIRSPGLGDTAMYLCATSRDKGTGGFSETQYFGPGTRLLVL.

The chain uses TRBV5-1 and TRBJ1-1; D perhaps matches TRBD1 (5 bases). The CDR3 is 14 amino acids. Trimming took 2 bases from V and 4 from J, leaving 12 bases between them. CDR1 is SGHRS, CDR2 YFSETQ, per germline. The CDR3 loop reads CASSFGGLSTEAFF. CDR3 DNA sequence: TGCGCCAGCAGCTTCGGGGGGTTAAGCACTGAAGCTTTCTTT.

The chain couples TRBV2 to TRBJ1-5; D perhaps matches TRBD1 (6 bases). The CDR3 has 16 amino acids. Germline values: CDR1 SNHLY, CDR2 FYNNEI. Between the trimmed V and J ends, which lost 10 bases and 0 bases, there was a span of 19 bases. CDR3 amino acids: CATRGGHALSNQPQHF. CDR3 nucleotide sequence: TGTGCCACGCGGGGGGGACACGCCCTTAGCAATCAGCCCCAGCATTTT. Filled out from reference TRBV2 and TRBJ1-5, the complete variable domain reads EPEVTQTPSHQVTQMGQEVILRCVPISNHLYFYWYRQILGQKVEFLVSFYNNEISEKSEIFDDQFSVERPDGSNFTLKIRSTKLEDSAMYFCATRGGHALSNQPQHFGDGTRLSIL.

V usage is TRBV25-1 and J usage is TRBJ2-7; D remains unclear. CDR3 length equals 13 residues. Trimming cost V 5 bases and J 2 bases, with 10 bases left between them. Germline loops: CDR1 MGHDK, CDR2 SYGVNS. This CDR3 is CASSPAKPYEQYF. The CDR3 DNA follows: TGTGCCAGCAGTCCCGCGAAACCCTACGAGCAGTACTTC.

V gene TRBV4-3 combines with J gene TRBJ2-5; D is unclear. The CDR3 length is 15 residues. Germline values: CDR1 LGHNA, CDR2 YSLEER. V lost 1 base and J lost 0, with 9 bases in between. In DNA, the CDR3 is TGCGCCAGCAGCCAAGGGCTCGCAGACCAAGAGACCCAGTACTTC. As protein: CASSQGLADQETQYF.

CDR3 sequence reads: CASSLGGGLDPEQYF. As DNA, the CDR3 is TGTGCCAGCAGCTTGGGAGGCGGACTCGATCCCGAGCAGTACTTC. This sequence joins TRBV7-6 and TRBJ2-7, with D possibly TRBD2 on 6 matching bases. The length of the CDR3 is 15 residues. Trimming took off 3 bases at V and 6 bases at J, with 18 bases between the two ends. Germline CDR1 is SGHVS and CDR2 is FNYEAQ.

The chain employs TRBV15 and TRBJ2-7; 12 positions match TRBD1. CDR1 and CDR2 (germline): LNHNV, YYDKDF (reference sequence). V shed 5 bases, J shed 6 bases, and the junction held 11 bases outside the gene matches. The CDR3 extends over 16 amino acids. The CDR3 is CATSGTGTGGFGEQYF. In nucleotides, the CDR3 is TGTGCCACCAGCGGAACCGGGACAGGGGGCTTTGGCGAGCAGTACTTC.